A selection of T cell receptor beta chains follows, all from one sample in a study of Graves' ophthalmopathy and Graves' hyperthyroidism. TCRdb redid the calling of the multiplex PCR reads with MiXCR, one entry per CDR3 protein. This table holds about half a million distinct CDR3 sequences, about an eighth found once. Input material: blood. The receptors derive from a woman in her twenties or thirties with Graves' ophthalmopathy. The CDR3 runs from the conserved cysteine through the conserved F or W. The D gene is left open where the match is weak. Not all rows give a size; the values are once, few, many and, for expanded clones, a class.

abundance: -; d_gene: TRBD1; j_gene: TRBJ2-2; v_gene: TRBV6-1; CDR3nt: TGTGCCACCAAGGACAGGTACACCGGGGAGCTGTGTTTT; CDR3aa: CATKDRYTGELCF
abundance: many; d_gene: -; j_gene: TRBJ1-2; v_gene: TRBV6-1; CDR3nt: TGTGCCAGCACCGGCCGGGACTCTGGACGTGGCTACACCTTC; CDR3aa: CASTGRDSGRGYTF
abundance: many; d_gene: -; j_gene: TRBJ1-2; v_gene: TRBV2; CDR3nt: TGTGCCAGCAGTGAAACGGACTCGAGATATGGCTACACCTTC; CDR3aa: CASSETDSRYGYTF
abundance: many; d_gene: TRBD1; j_gene: TRBJ2-4; v_gene: TRBV20-1; CDR3nt: TGCAGTGCTTCCCGTGGGACAGGCCCTAAGTACTTC; CDR3aa: CSASRGTGPKYF
abundance: -; d_gene: -; j_gene: TRBJ2-7; v_gene: TRBV6-2/TRBV6-3; CDR3nt: TGTGCCAGCAGTTACAAGGGGAATGGCGAGCAGTACTTC; CDR3aa: CASSYKGNGEQYF
abundance: many; d_gene: -; j_gene: TRBJ1-1; v_gene: TRBV6-1; CDR3nt: TGTGCCAGCAGTGCGGAGAAGAACACTGAAGCTTTCTTT; CDR3aa: CASSAEKNTEAFF
abundance: few; d_gene: TRBD1; j_gene: TRBJ1-2; v_gene: TRBV7-2; CDR3nt: TGTGCCAGCAGCTTAGCGGACAGGGCCCATGGCTACACCTTC; CDR3aa: CASSLADRAHGYTF
abundance: many; d_gene: -; j_gene: TRBJ2-2; v_gene: TRBV2; CDR3nt: TGTGCCAGCAGTCACCGCCGGGACAAGAACACCGGGGAGCTGTTTTTT; CDR3aa: CASSHRRDKNTGELFF
abundance: many; d_gene: -; j_gene: TRBJ1-1; v_gene: TRBV19; CDR3nt: TGTGCCAGTGGTGAGTTATCGGACACTGAAGCTTTCTTT; CDR3aa: CASGELSDTEAFF
abundance: many; d_gene: TRBD1; j_gene: TRBJ1-2; v_gene: TRBV12-3/TRBV12-4; CDR3nt: TGTGCCAGCAGTCCAGGGACAGGAAAATCCTATGGCTACACCTTC; CDR3aa: CASSPGTGKSYGYTF
abundance: few; d_gene: -; j_gene: TRBJ2-2; v_gene: TRBV30; CDR3nt: TGTGCCTGGAGTGTAGCCTTAGCGGACACCGGGGAGCTGTTTTTT; CDR3aa: CAWSVALADTGELFF
abundance: many; d_gene: TRBD2; j_gene: TRBJ2-5; v_gene: TRBV10-3; CDR3nt: TGTGCCATCCGGAGGGGCCAACTAGCGGCTTCAAAAGAGACCCAGTACTTC; CDR3aa: CAIRRGQLAASKETQYF
abundance: few; d_gene: -; j_gene: TRBJ1-6; v_gene: TRBV7-2; CDR3nt: TGTGCCAGCAGCTTATGGCGGGGGCTGGGTTCACCCCTCCACTTT; CDR3aa: CASSLWRGLGSPLHF
abundance: many; d_gene: -; j_gene: TRBJ2-7; v_gene: TRBV12-3/TRBV12-4; CDR3nt: TGTGCCAGCAGCCCCTCCTTTAAGGAACAGTACTTC; CDR3aa: CASSPSFKEQYF
abundance: many; d_gene: -; j_gene: TRBJ2-5; v_gene: TRBV27; CDR3nt: TGTGCCAGCAGTTTAGGCGGAGGGCAAGAGACCCAGTACTTC; CDR3aa: CASSLGGGQETQYF
abundance: few; d_gene: TRBD1; j_gene: TRBJ1-1; v_gene: TRBV7-6; CDR3nt: TGTGCCAGCAGCCTTTCGACAGGGCCGAACACTGAAGCTTGCTTT; CDR3aa: CASSLSTGPNTEACF
abundance: many; d_gene: -; j_gene: TRBJ2-2; v_gene: TRBV11-1; CDR3nt: TGTGCCAGCAGCTTAGGAGGGCGAGGCGGGATGAACACCGGGGAGCTGTTTTTT; CDR3aa: CASSLGGRGGMNTGELFF
abundance: many; d_gene: TRBD1; j_gene: TRBJ2-2; v_gene: TRBV28; CDR3nt: TGTGCCAGCAGTATAGGACAGGGCAGCGGGGAGCTGTTTTTT; CDR3aa: CASSIGQGSGELFF